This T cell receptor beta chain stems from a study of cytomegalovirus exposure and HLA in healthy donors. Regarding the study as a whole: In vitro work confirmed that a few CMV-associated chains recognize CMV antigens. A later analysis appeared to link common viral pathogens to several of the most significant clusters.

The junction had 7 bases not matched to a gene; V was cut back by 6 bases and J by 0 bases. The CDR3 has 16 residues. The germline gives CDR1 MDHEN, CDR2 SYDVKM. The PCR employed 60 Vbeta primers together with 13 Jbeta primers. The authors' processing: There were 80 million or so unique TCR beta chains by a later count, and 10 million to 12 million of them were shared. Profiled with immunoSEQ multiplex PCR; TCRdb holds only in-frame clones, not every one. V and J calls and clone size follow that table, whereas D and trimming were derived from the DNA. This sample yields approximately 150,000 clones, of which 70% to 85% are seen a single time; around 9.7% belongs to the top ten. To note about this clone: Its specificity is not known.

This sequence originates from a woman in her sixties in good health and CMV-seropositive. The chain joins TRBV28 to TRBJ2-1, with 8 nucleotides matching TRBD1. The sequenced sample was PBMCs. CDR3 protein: CASSPTTGGSYNEQFF. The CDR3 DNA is TGTGCCAGCAGCCCAACCACAGGGGGCTCCTACAATGAGCAGTTCTTC.